This T cell receptor (beta chain) was observed in a study of vaccination effects on CD4 cells after COVID-19. Across the study: Following the second dose by a median of 72 days, the post-vaccine samples were obtained. Overall study results and limits: Researchers report that only 1 of 255 vaccine-induced clones in healthy vaccinees cross-reacted with common cold coronaviruses.

Note on this clone: Its antigen is as yet unknown.

The repertoire was sequenced with immunoSEQ multiplex PCR; TCRdb's copy has only in-frame clones and lacks some. Among 64,000 or so clones listed, roughly 78% were seen once. V dropped 4 bases and J dropped 8; count of bases not matched to a gene: 7. This CDR3 contains 13 residues. The V gene's germline CDR1 is SGHNT and CDR2 YYREEE (reference sequence). Antigen-specific CD4+ T cells expanded by the ViraFEST assay with viral peptide pools were then sequenced. When 10 to 11 days of culture had elapsed, CD4+ T cells were isolated. Participants each got two BNT162b2 or mRNA-1273 vaccine doses. In culture with 8 to 10 IU/ml IL-2 and around 10 ug/ml peptides, PBMC were grown at some 2 million per well. IL-2 medium was substituted for half the medium on days 3 and 7.

This TCR was recovered from a human donor who received a COVID-19 vaccine. Source: CD4+ T cells from PBMCs cultured with HCoV-OC43 spike peptides, taken after COVID-19 vaccination. Subset in this sample: HCoV-OC43 spike overlapping peptide pool stimulation. V is TRBV5-4 and J is TRBJ1-2; 8 bases align to TRBD1. CDR3 loop: CASSLRGLKGYTF. In DNA, the CDR3 is TGTGCCAGCAGCCTCAGGGGGCTTAAGGGCTACACCTTC. The full variable domain, with the rest looked up from reference TRBV5-4 and TRBJ1-2, is ETGVTQSPTHLIKTRGQQVTLRCSSQSGHNTVSWYQQALGQGPQFIFQYYREEENGRGNFPPRFSGLQFPNYSSELNVNALELDDSALYLCASSLRGLKGYTFGSGTRLTVV.